Described below is a single T cell receptor beta chain sequence and its context. Antigen unknown. Germline CDR1 reads KGHSH; CDR2 reads LQKENI. V lost 4 bases, J lost 2 bases, and 11 bases lay in between. The CDR3 loop spans 14 amino acids. The data stem from a study of T cell responses to AZD1222 COVID-19 vaccine. Study conclusions and caveats: Researchers report vaccine-associated CD4 TCRs spanning spike, with dominance at 160-218 and 743-854. Clonal diversity was possibly underestimated, and white British individuals and females predominated among donors. No repertoire was sampled before or during the peak T cell response, only after it.

Generated by immunoSEQ multiplex PCR, the TCRdb table keeps only in-frame clones and is missing some. Of approximately 270,000 clones listed, approximately 94% are singletons. Pooled in the analysis were second doses at about 4 or about 12 weeks. The rearrangement links TRBV18 to TRBJ1-2; D might be TRBD1 (5 bases). This receptor was taken from an adult who received the AZD1222 COVID-19 vaccine. Material: peripheral blood, obtained 28 days after the second AZD1222 dose. DNA for the CDR3: TGTGCCAGCTCACAGTTCAACAGGAACTATGGCTACACCTTC. This sequence encodes CASSQFNRNYGYTF.